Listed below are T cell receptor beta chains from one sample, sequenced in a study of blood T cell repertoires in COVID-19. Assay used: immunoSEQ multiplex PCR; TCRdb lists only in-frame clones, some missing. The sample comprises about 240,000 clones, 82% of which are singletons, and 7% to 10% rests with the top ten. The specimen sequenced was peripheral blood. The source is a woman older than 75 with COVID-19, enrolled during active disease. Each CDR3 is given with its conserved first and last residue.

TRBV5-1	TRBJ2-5	CASSPGQGQETQYF
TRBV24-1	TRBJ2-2	CATSEGGGTGELFF
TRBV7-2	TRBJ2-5	CASSRGQQETQYF
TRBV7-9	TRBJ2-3	CASSLGLTVQYF
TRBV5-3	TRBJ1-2	CARSSNPPGQHSNYGYTF
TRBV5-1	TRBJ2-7	CASSLGDREQYF
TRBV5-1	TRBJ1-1	CASSLEGTENTEAFF
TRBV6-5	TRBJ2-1	CASSYGGLSKGLQFF
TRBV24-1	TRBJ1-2	CATSDTGTGGVAGYTF
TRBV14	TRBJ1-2	CASSRSGSPDGYTF
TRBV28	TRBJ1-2	CASTKQGRGDYGYTF
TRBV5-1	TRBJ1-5	CASSPGQGATGGNQPQHF
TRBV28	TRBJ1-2	CASSPTGQNYGYTF
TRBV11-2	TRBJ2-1	CASSLGGGGAYNEQFF
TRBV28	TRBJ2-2	CASSDMGLLNTGELFF
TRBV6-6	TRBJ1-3	CASPVLPGNTIYF
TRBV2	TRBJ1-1	CASMPGQGSYTEAFF
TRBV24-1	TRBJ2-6	CATSDAPGTSGRVGANVLTF
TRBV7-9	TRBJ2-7	CASSFAGGAYEQYF
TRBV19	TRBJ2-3	CASSTLSSMDTQYF
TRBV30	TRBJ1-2	CAWSEQVSNYGYTF
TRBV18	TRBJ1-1	CASSPPGASGTEAFF
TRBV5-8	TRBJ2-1	CASSFRDRAYNEQFF
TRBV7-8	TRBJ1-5	CASSLASTGLYQPQHF
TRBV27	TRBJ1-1	CASSAKQGTEAFF
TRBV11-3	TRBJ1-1	CASSLDSGDTEAFF
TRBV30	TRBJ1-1	CAWSVQVDTEAFF
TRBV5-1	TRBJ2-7	CASSLDGAGRSYEQYF
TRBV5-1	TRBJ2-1	CASSLERGYNEQFF
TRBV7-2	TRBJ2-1	CASSVRGPGYEQFF
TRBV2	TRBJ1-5	CASTGGRNSNQPQHF
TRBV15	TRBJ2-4	CATSLGSADLGAKNIQYF
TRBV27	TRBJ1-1	CASSWGGYTEAFF
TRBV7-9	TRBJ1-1	CASSPTGWNGDTEAFF
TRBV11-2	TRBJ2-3	CASSFSGLEADTQYF
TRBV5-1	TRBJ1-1	CASSSTGASNTEAFF
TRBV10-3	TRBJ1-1	CAISEGPGLNTEAFF
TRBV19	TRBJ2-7	CASSREGTGPYEQYF
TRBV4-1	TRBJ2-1	CASSRLPGRTGGRAVRNEQFF
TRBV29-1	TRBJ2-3	CSVAGADTQYF
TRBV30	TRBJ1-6	CAWTTGGDSPLHF
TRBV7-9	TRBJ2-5	CASSSRGVQETQYF
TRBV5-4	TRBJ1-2	CASSPRGITGEGYTF
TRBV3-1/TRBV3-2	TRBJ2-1	CASSPRSREQFF
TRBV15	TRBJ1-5	CATSRDRGIMQPQHF
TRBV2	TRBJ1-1	CASSLLSGDTEAFF
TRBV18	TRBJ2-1	CASSPTVGGNEQFF
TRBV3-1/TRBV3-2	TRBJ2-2	CASSPRFLGTGELFF
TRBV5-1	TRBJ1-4	CASSAPGGSNEKLFF
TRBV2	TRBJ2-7	CASSDGTALSYEQYF
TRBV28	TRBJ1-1	CASSLSPVNTEAFF
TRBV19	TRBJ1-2	CASRGTLYGYTF
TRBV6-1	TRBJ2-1	CASSEWGQEKYNEQFF
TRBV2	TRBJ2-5	CASSEGSAGGRETQYF
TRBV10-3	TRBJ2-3	CATRLALNTDTQYF